This TCR beta chain was retrieved from a study of monozygotic twins with inflammatory bowel disease. Study-level findings and limits: Repertoire similarity did not separate concordant from discordant twins, possibly from limited power. There was no support for any single strong signal or clonotype associated with IBD. IBD patients share fewer clonotypes with other people than healthy twins do, especially with disease activity.

Two nested PCRs, roughly 16 and 10 cycles, amplified TCRalpha and TCRbeta cDNA. TCRdb reworked the 5' RACE reads into one entry per CDR3 protein, no DNA. Its table records a few hundred thousand distinct CDR3 sequences. As regards this clonotype: Its specificity is unknown.

CDR3 length equals 15 residues. V is TRBV12-3 or TRBV12-4 and J is TRBJ2-7; TCRdb selects TRBD2, and the lack of DNA leaves this call unchecked. Material: blood. This TCR was recovered from a human donor with ulcerative colitis or Crohn's disease, or a healthy co-twin of an affected twin (not recorded which). CDR3 protein: CASSPLWTQQMEQYF.